This TCR beta chain is from a study of T cell changes during pregnancy in multiple sclerosis. This CDR3 is 15 amino acids long. The V and J ends lost 5 bases and 6 bases, in that order; junction bases with no gene match: 7. Germline assignment: CDR1 SEHNR and CDR2 FQNEAQ (reference sequence). Clones were read by immunoSEQ multiplex PCR, and TCRdb kept only the in-frame ones, dropping some. Counted here are about 79,000 clones, about 93% occurring once; the ten biggest clones make up under 0.6%. The starting material was CD4+ T cells from peripheral blood mononuclear cells, obtained in the second trimester of pregnancy. V and J are TRBV7-9 and TRBJ2-1; 10 bases match TRBD2. This sequence was found in a female donor with multiple sclerosis, enrolled in a pregnancy study. DNA for the CDR3: TGTGCCAGCAGCCCGACGGGACTAGCGAGCAATGAGCAGTTCTTC. This gives the protein CASSPTGLASNEQFF.